This TCR beta chain is drawn from a study of control samples from healthy donors and cancer patients. The junction had 11 bases not matched to a gene; V was cut back by 3 bases and J by 4 bases. CDR3 length equals 16 residues. Looked up from germline, CDR1 is MNHEY and CDR2 is SVGAGI. Sequenced by immunoSEQ multiplex PCR; TCRdb stores in-frame clones only, minus some. The data show 40,000 to 55,000 clones, 60% to 80% seen once. Sequenced input: formalin-fixed, paraffin-embedded tissue. The clonotype was recovered from a male donor with melanoma. The chain recombines TRBV6-5 with TRBJ2-5; 7 nucleotides line up with TRBD2. This CDR3 reads CASSYWYRGVGETQYF. The CDR3 nucleotides read TGTGCCAGCAGTTATTGGTATCGGGGGGTAGGAGAGACCCAGTACTTC.